A single sample is the source of the 18 T cell receptor beta chains below, sequenced in a study of shared clonotypes between healthy human individuals. Sequenced by immunoSEQ multiplex PCR; TCRdb stores in-frame clones only, minus some. Of more than 550,000 clones detected, around 70% appear once; the ten largest clones hold under 2%. The sample comprised memory CD4+ T cells sorted from blood. Subset: CD45RA-negative fraction. Every receptor here comes from a woman under 40 in good health.

The chain is built from TRBV7-6 and TRBJ2-1; 8 bases are shared with TRBD2. The germline V gene encodes CDR1 SGHVS and CDR2 FNYEAQ. Losses at the gene ends were 4 bases for V and 9 bases for J; bases not matched to a gene: 8. CDR3 size: 14 residues. CDR3 DNA: TGTGCCAGCAGCTCGGGACTAGGAAGGGTTGAGCAGTTCTTC. Amino acid sequence: CASSSGLGRVEQFF.

The chain links TRBV6-5 to TRBJ2-3; D is undetermined. The CDR3 has 13 amino acids. The germline V gene has CDR1 MNHEY and CDR2 SVGAGI. V gave up 5 bases and J gave up 3 bases, with 9 bases separating them. The CDR3 here is CASSPLPTDTQYF. CDR3 DNA: TGTGCCAGCAGTCCCCTACCGACAGATACGCAGTATTTT.

The chain couples TRBV23-1 to TRBJ2-7, with TRBD2 matching over 11 bases. TRBV23-1 counts as an open reading frame of uncertain function. The V gene end was trimmed by 5 bases and the J gene end by 6 bases; junction bases not matched to a gene: 6. The CDR3 has 14 amino acids. The CDR3 region has the DNA TGCGCCAGCAGTGTAGCGGGAGGGCCGCGCGAGCAGTACTTC. Protein: CASSVAGGPREQYF.

V is TRBV5-5 and J is TRBJ1-1; weak D call: TRBD1 (5 bases). The CDR3 spans 16 residues. CDR1 and CDR2 (germline): SGHKS, YYEKEE (reference sequence). Trimming took off 0 bases at V and 1 base at J, with 13 bases between the two ends. CDR3 residues: CASSLGRGPTNTEAFF. In DNA, the CDR3 is TGTGCCAGCAGCTTGGGGAGGGGCCCCACGAACACTGAAGCTTTCTTT.

This clone came up many times. This chain joins TRBV28 and TRBJ2-1; 9 bases are shared with TRBD1. This CDR3 contains 19 residues. CDR1 and CDR2 (germline): MDHEN, SYDVKM. V shed 3 bases, J shed 0 bases, and the junction held 12 bases outside the gene matches. The CDR3 region is CASSFDRQGENSSYNEQFF. CDR3 nucleotides: TGTGCCAGCAGTTTCGACCGACAGGGGGAGAATTCCTCCTACAATGAGCAGTTCTTC. Combining the CDR3 with reference TRBV28 and TRBJ2-1 gives the whole variable domain DVKVTQSSRYLVKRTGEKVFLECVQDMDHENMFWYRQDPGLGLRLIYFSYDVKMKEKGDIPEGYSVSREKKERFSLILESASTNQTSMYLCASSFDRQGENSSYNEQFFGPGTRLTVL.

The chain joins TRBV30 to TRBJ1-1; D unresolved. This CDR3 region has 13 residues. The germline V gene has CDR1 GTSNPN and CDR2 SVGIG (reference sequence). The V end was cut by 0 bases, the J end by 6 bases, with 11 bases between. CDR3 DNA: TGTGCCTGGAGTGTTCACAGTGGAGCTGAAGCTTTCTTT. It specifies CAWSVHSGAEAFF.

The genes are TRBV27 and TRBJ1-4; possible D gene TRBD1, 5 bases. The CDR3 consists of 13 residues. The germline CDR1 and CDR2 sequences are MNHEY and SMNVEV (reference sequence). The V end lost 5 bases, the J end lost 8 bases, and 12 bases lay between the germline ends. In nucleotides, the CDR3 is TGTGCCAGCAGTCGTAGGGGTTTGGAAAAACTGTTTTTT. The encoded protein is CASSRRGLEKLFF.

This chain joins TRBV5-4 and TRBJ2-3, with D perhaps being TRBD1 or TRBD2 (5 bases each). The germline V gene encodes CDR1 SGHNT and CDR2 YYREEE (reference sequence). The CDR3 has 15 residues. Trimming stripped 0 bases from V and 1 base from J, with 9 bases between. CDR3 amino acids: CASSLGGTGTDTQYF. The CDR3 DNA is TGTGCCAGCAGCTTGGGGGGGACCGGCACAGATACGCAGTATTTT.

The gene calls are TRBV20-1 and TRBJ1-4; D gene ambiguous. Trimming took off 5 bases at V and 4 bases at J, with 5 bases between the two ends. Germline V CDR1 and CDR2: DFQATT, SNEGSKA (reference sequence). The length of the CDR3 is 11 residues. The CDR3: CSAAYNEKLFF. DNA for the CDR3: TGCAGTGCTGCCTATAATGAAAAACTGTTTTTT.

The chain uses TRBV5-6 and TRBJ1-3, with D unclear. Trimming left V 0 bases short and J 8 bases short, with 12 bases between. Per the germline V gene, CDR1 is SGHDT and CDR2 is YYEEEE. CDR3 size: 14 residues. The CDR3 nucleotides are TGTGCCAGCAGCTTGGGGCAGTTGGGGTACACCATATATTTT. Protein: CASSLGQLGYTIYF.

This chain joins TRBV4-1 and TRBJ1-3; D remains ambiguous. V was shortened by 0 bases and J by 5 bases, with 5 bases between the two germline ends. This CDR3 has 13 residues. Germline CDR1 is MGHRA and CDR2 is YSYEKL. The CDR3 region is CASSQEARNTIYF. The CDR3 DNA sequence: TGCGCCAGCAGCCAAGAGGCGCGAAACACCATATATTTT.

The chain couples TRBV30 to TRBJ2-3; no reliable D call. Trimming pared 0 bases from V and 2 bases from J, leaving 6 bases between. CDR1 is GTSNPN, CDR2 SVGIG, per germline (reference sequence). This CDR3 has 13 amino acids. CDR3 DNA sequence: TGTGCCTGGAGTGTAAGGATCACAGATACGCAGTATTTT. Translated: CAWSVRITDTQYF.

The genes are TRBV28 and TRBJ2-1, with TRBD2 identical over 8 bases. The V gene end was trimmed by 4 bases and the J gene end by 3 bases; junction bases not matched to a gene: 5. CDR3 length equals 15 residues. Per germline, CDR1 MDHEN and CDR2 SYDVKM. The CDR3 DNA follows: TGTGCCAGCAGTTCGACCGCGGGAGGCTACAATGAGCAGTTCTTC. Protein sequence: CASSSTAGGYNEQFF. Based on the CDR3 plus reference TRBV28 and TRBJ2-1, the full variable domain is DVKVTQSSRYLVKRTGEKVFLECVQDMDHENMFWYRQDPGLGLRLIYFSYDVKMKEKGDIPEGYSVSREKKERFSLILESASTNQTSMYLCASSSTAGGYNEQFFGPGTRLTVL.

The chain joins TRBV11-2 to TRBJ2-7, with TRBD2 matching 16 bases. With V trimmed by 5 bases and J by 11 bases, 9 bases remained unmatched. CDR1 is SGHAT, CDR2 FQNNGV, per germline. This CDR3 contains 15 residues. This chain's CDR3 is CASSLGLAGGRGEYF. The CDR3 DNA sequence: TGTGCCAGCAGCCTGGGACTAGCGGGAGGGAGAGGGGAGTACTTC.

A single count supports this clone. The V and J genes are TRBV14 and TRBJ2-5; 14 bases align to TRBD2. Trimming at V came to 4 bases and at J to 5 bases, leaving 3 bases not matched to a gene. CDR3 length equals 15 residues. Germline lookup yields CDR1 SGHDN and CDR2 FVKESK. In DNA form, the CDR3 reads TGTGCCAGCAGCCTGGGACTAGCGGGAGTCGAGACCCAGTACTTC. It translates to CASSLGLAGVETQYF.

The chain couples TRBV28 to TRBJ2-7, with 10 bases fitting TRBD2. Germline V gene data show CDR1 as MDHEN and CDR2 as SYDVKM. The V gene end was trimmed by 6 bases and the J gene end by 5 bases; junction bases not matched to a gene: 13. The CDR3 totals 16 residues. The CDR3, as DNA: TGTGCCAGCAGATCGCCCGCAGCGGGAGGGGCACACGAGCAGTACTTC. Its protein product is CASRSPAAGGAHEQYF.

The rearrangement joins TRBV25-1 to TRBJ2-7, with 8 positions matching TRBD1. Unmatched junction bases numbered 6, after V lost 3 bases and J lost 2 bases. Per the germline V gene, CDR1 is MGHDK and CDR2 is SYGVNS. The CDR3 covers 15 residues. The CDR3 bases are TGTGCCAGCAGTGAGCCTCGACAGGGGACCTACGAGCAGTACTTC. It codes for CASSEPRQGTYEQYF.

The chain couples TRBV13 to TRBJ2-2; D is ambiguous. The CDR3 loop spans 16 amino acids. Trimming removed 5 bases from V and 6 bases from J, with 19 bases in between. Germline V CDR1 and CDR2: PRHDT, FYEKMQ (reference sequence). The CDR3: CASSQSLGVISGELFF. DNA for the CDR3: TGTGCCAGCAGCCAAAGTCTGGGTGTTATTTCCGGGGAGCTGTTTTTT.